This entry describes one T cell receptor (beta chain). What it recognizes is unknown. Other DNA sequences in this sample translate to the same CDR3. These data come from a study of cytomegalovirus exposure and HLA in healthy donors. In the study overall: In an earlier analysis, 90 million to 130 million unique TCR beta sequences were found from about 179 million T cells. Within the Caucasian-associated ancestry cluster were approximately 77% of the 398 genotyped donors. Notes on the study in general: An apparent linkage of common viral pathogens to several of the most significant clusters emerged in a later analysis. In an earlier analysis, most TCR beta V segments were productive about 87% or about 30% of the time.

Primers included in the PCR were 60 Vbeta and 13 Jbeta primers. Libraries were prepared by immunoSEQ multiplex PCR; TCRdb keeps only in-frame clonotypes and omits some of them. The repertoire includes around 130,000 clones, around 77% of them detected once, and approximately 1.2% sits in the top ten. Looked up from germline, CDR1 is GTSNPN and CDR2 is SVGIG (reference sequence). The CDR3 runs to 19 residues. V was pared by 0 bases and J by 1 base, with 12 bases of the junction left unmatched. This sequence originates from a man aged 50-60 years in good health and CMV-seronegative. This sequence joins TRBV30 and TRBJ2-3, with 11 nucleotides matching TRBD2. Sequenced input: PBMCs. As DNA, the CDR3 is TGTGCCTGGAGTGTGCTAGCGGGAGGCACCGGGGTCGGCACAGATACGCAGTATTTT. As protein: CAWSVLAGGTGVGTDTQYF.